A selection of T cell receptor beta chains follows, all from one sample in a study of blood T cell repertoires in COVID-19. Generated by immunoSEQ multiplex PCR, the TCRdb table keeps only in-frame clones and is missing some. This table holds 270,000 or so clones, more than 65% found once. The specimen sequenced was PBMCs or T cells enriched from blood (not recorded which). The receptors were sampled from a man in his forties or fifties who had recovered from COVID-19. CDR3s include the opening cysteine and the closing phenylalanine or tryptophan. D genes are given only for firm matches. A row's size may be missing; if present it is once, few, many or a size class.

v_gene	abundance	j_gene	d_gene	CDR3aa	CDR3nt
TRBV27	.	TRBJ1-1	.	CASKKGQTFGGGFEAFF	TGTGCCAGCAAAAAAGGTCAAACCTTCGGGGGGGGTTTTGAAGCTTTCTTT
TRBV5-4	.	TRBJ2-7	TRBD2	CASSAGTSGRVILSYEQYF	TGTGCCAGCAGCGCGGGGACTAGCGGGAGAGTTATTCTCTCCTACGAGCAGTACTTC
TRBV23-1	once	TRBJ2-3	TRBD2	CASSQPHPRGSGGSTDTQYF	TGCGCCAGCAGTCAGCCCCACCCTCGTGGTAGCGGGGGTAGCACAGATACGCAGTATTTT
TRBV6-5	.	TRBJ2-5	TRBD1	CASRPGQGGLMTQYF	TGTGCCAGCAGGCCGGGACAGGGCGGCCTGATGACCCAGTACTTC
TRBV15	.	TRBJ2-1	TRBD1	CATSGHRDRVLDEQFF	TGTGCCACCAGCGGACACCGGGACAGGGTTTTGGATGAGCAGTTCTTC
TRBV14	many	TRBJ2-1	TRBD2	CASSQERLAGEWSYNEQFF	TGTGCCAGCAGCCAAGAACGACTAGCGGGAGAGTGGTCCTACAATGAGCAGTTCTTC
TRBV7-2	many	TRBJ2-1	.	CASSPFAGAYNEQFF	TGTGCCAGCAGCCCATTTGCAGGGGCCTACAATGAGCAGTTCTTC
TRBV27	.	TRBJ1-2	TRBD1	CASSYRDRGSGYTF	TGTGCCAGCAGCTACCGGGACAGGGGTAGCGGCTACACCTTC
TRBV7-9	.	TRBJ2-7	.	CASSPGSGSSYEQYF	TGTGCCAGCAGCCCGGGGTCGGGCAGCTCCTACGAGCAGTACTTC
TRBV28	few	TRBJ1-1	.	CASSLATRVAFF	TGTGCCAGCAGTTTAGCGACGCGGGTCGCTTTCTTT
TRBV19	.	TRBJ2-5	TRBD1	CASSPVDRYQETQYF	TGTGCCAGTAGTCCCGTGGACAGGTACCAAGAGACCCAGTACTTC
TRBV7-3	.	TRBJ1-1	.	CASSLTSTREAFF	TGTGCCAGCAGCTTAACGTCCACCAGGGAAGCTTTCTTT
TRBV5-4	.	TRBJ2-7	.	CASSLQGMTEQYF	TGTGCCAGCAGCTTGCAGGGGATGACCGAGCAGTACTTC
TRBV7-2	.	TRBJ1-3	TRBD1	CASSTRQGVNTIYF	TGTGCCAGCAGCACCCGACAGGGCGTAAACACCATATATTTT
TRBV24-1	.	TRBJ2-5	TRBD1	CATSPGQGPGRETQYF	TGTGCCACCAGCCCGGGACAGGGGCCGGGGCGGGAGACCCAGTACTTC
TRBV29-1	.	TRBJ1-2	.	CSVARGGGNYGYTF	TGCAGCGTTGCGCGGGGAGGCGGTAACTATGGCTACACCTTC
TRBV7-9	.	TRBJ2-5	.	CASSPRGRGGGETQYF	TGTGCCAGCAGCCCCAGGGGGCGGGGGGGCGGAGAGACCCAGTACTTC
TRBV5-8	.	TRBJ2-5	TRBD1	CASSPTGGQETQYF	TGTGCCAGCAGCCCTACAGGGGGCCAAGAGACCCAGTACTTC
TRBV5-1	.	TRBJ1-1	TRBD1	CASSVTGGVGTEAFF	TGCGCCAGCAGCGTAACAGGGGGCGTGGGCACTGAAGCTTTCTTT
TRBV27	.	TRBJ2-7	TRBD1	CASRPRDSSYEQYF	TGTGCCAGCAGACCCCGGGACAGCTCCTACGAGCAGTACTTC
TRBV11-2	once	TRBJ1-1	.	CASSPPGTLNTEAFF	TGTGCCAGCAGCCCCCCCGGGACACTGAACACTGAAGCTTTCTTT
TRBV5-4	.	TRBJ2-7	TRBD2	CASSLRGGRANYEQYF	TGTGCCAGCAGCCTTCGTGGCGGGAGGGCCAACTACGAGCAGTACTTC
TRBV19	.	TRBJ2-7	.	CASRREGNRGSYEQYF	TGTGCCAGTAGGAGGGAAGGAAACCGTGGGAGCTACGAGCAGTACTTC
TRBV7-2	.	TRBJ2-7	TRBD2	CASSQLAGGTYEQYF	TGTGCCAGCAGCCAACTAGCGGGAGGGACCTACGAGCAGTACTTC
TRBV9	.	TRBJ2-7	.	CASSPGGGGVLYEQYF	TGTGCCAGCAGCCCAGGTGGGGGGGGCGTTTTGTACGAGCAGTACTTC
TRBV5-1	.	TRBJ1-3	.	CASSLATGTGNTIYF	TGCGCCAGCAGCTTGGCAACAGGGACGGGAAACACCATATATTTT
TRBV18	.	TRBJ1-3	.	CASSPNSYTIYF	TGTGCCAGCTCACCTAACAGCTACACCATATATTTT
TRBV19	.	TRBJ1-1	.	CASHLGTLNTEAFF	TGTGCCAGTCACCTCGGGACACTTAACACTGAAGCTTTCTTT
TRBV7-2	.	TRBJ2-5	TRBD2	CASTGFSGGAAETQYF	TGTGCCAGCACCGGGTTTAGCGGGGGGGCCGCGGAGACCCAGTACTTC
TRBV29-1	.	TRBJ1-2	TRBD1	CSVPTGGAGYGYTF	TGCAGCGTACCGACAGGGGGCGCGGGCTATGGCTACACCTTC
TRBV18	.	TRBJ2-5	TRBD1	CASSPAGGNLEETQYF	TGTGCCAGCTCACCAGCAGGGGGCAATCTGGAGGAGACCCAGTACTTC
TRBV6-2/TRBV6-3	.	TRBJ2-7	.	CASSYSSAGTPYEQYF	TGTGCCAGCAGTTACTCGAGTGCAGGAACACCCTACGAGCAGTACTTC
TRBV11-3	once	TRBJ2-1	TRBD1	CASSFDRAGRQFF	TGTGCCAGCAGCTTCGACAGGGCCGGTCGGCAGTTCTTC
TRBV24-1	.	TRBJ2-5	TRBD2	CATSESETSGVGQETQYF	TGTGCCACCAGTGAGTCAGAAACTAGCGGGGTAGGGCAAGAGACCCAGTACTTC
TRBV18	few	TRBJ2-5	.	CASSPRADRKETQYF	TGTGCCAGCTCACCAAGAGCGGACAGAAAAGAGACCCAGTACTTC
TRBV28	.	TRBJ2-1	TRBD1	CATRGTGDNEQFF	TGTGCCACCAGAGGGACAGGGGACAATGAGCAGTTCTTC
TRBV6-5	few	TRBJ1-1	TRBD1	CASTNPDRVKAFF	TGTGCCAGCACTAACCCGGACAGGGTGAAAGCTTTCTTT
TRBV5-1	.	TRBJ2-7	TRBD1	CASSLGQGALYEQYF	TGCGCCAGCAGCTTGGGTCAGGGGGCCCTCTACGAGCAGTACTTC
TRBV14	once	TRBJ2-2	TRBD1	CASSQATGRFPGELFF	TGTGCCAGCAGCCAAGCGACAGGGAGATTTCCCGGGGAGCTGTTTTTT
TRBV30	.	TRBJ2-7	.	CAWTDRRLSYEQYF	TGTGCCTGGACCGACAGGCGACTCTCCTACGAGCAGTACTTC
TRBV7-8	.	TRBJ1-4	.	CASSLDYGSEKLFF	TGTGCCAGCAGCTTAGATTACGGTAGTGAAAAACTGTTTTTT
TRBV9	once	TRBJ2-7	TRBD1	CASSVGFGTGGYEQYF	TGTGCCAGCAGCGTAGGGTTTGGGACAGGGGGCTACGAGCAGTACTTC
TRBV30	few	TRBJ1-2	.	CAWNRDQGGYTF	TGTGCCTGGAATCGTGACCAGGGTGGCTACACCTTC
TRBV11-3	.	TRBJ1-2	.	CASSQTHNYGYTF	TGTGCCAGCAGCCAGACACATAACTATGGCTACACCTTC
TRBV7-6	.	TRBJ2-7	.	CASSYRYEQYF	TGTGCCAGCAGCTACAGATACGAGCAGTACTTC
TRBV10-1	.	TRBJ1-5	.	CASSVGRIGINQPQHF	TGCGCCAGCAGTGTGGGCAGGATTGGTATCAATCAGCCCCAGCATTTT
TRBV28	.	TRBJ1-2	TRBD1	CASSPGQGATYGYTF	TGTGCCAGCAGTCCGGGACAGGGAGCGACCTATGGCTACACCTTC
TRBV5-6	.	TRBJ2-1	TRBD2	CASSSHLAGTYNEQFF	TGTGCCAGCAGCTCCCACCTAGCGGGAACCTACAATGAGCAGTTCTTC
TRBV7-9	.	TRBJ1-2	.	CASSPPLSARGGNYGYTF	TGTGCCAGCAGCCCCCCCTTATCGGCGCGGGGGGGGAACTATGGCTACACCTTC
TRBV30	.	TRBJ1-6	.	CAWSAGYSPLHF	TGTGCCTGGAGCGCCGGGTATTCACCCCTCCACTTT
TRBV10-1	.	TRBJ2-7	.	CASSTGSYEQYF	TGCGCCAGCAGCACAGGGTCCTACGAGCAGTACTTC
TRBV27	.	TRBJ2-7	TRBD2	CASSPGLAGPPAYEQYF	TGTGCCAGCAGTCCGGGACTAGCGGGACCCCCCGCCTACGAGCAGTACTTC
TRBV5-1	.	TRBJ2-3	TRBD1	CASSPFRTGSADTQYF	TGCGCCAGCAGCCCCTTTCGGACAGGGAGCGCAGATACGCAGTATTTT
TRBV7-9	.	TRBJ1-2	TRBD1	CASSLTGTGVSGYTF	TGTGCCAGCAGCCTTACCGGGACAGGGGTTAGTGGCTACACCTTC
TRBV4-1	.	TRBJ2-2	.	CASSLAQDQANTGELFF	TGCGCCAGCAGCCTCGCACAGGACCAAGCGAACACCGGGGAGCTGTTTTTT
TRBV2	.	TRBJ1-5	.	CASSEMEGRDSNQPQHF	TGTGCCAGCAGTGAGATGGAAGGGAGGGACAGCAATCAGCCCCAGCATTTT
TRBV2	.	TRBJ2-7	.	CASNPIASYEQYF	TGTGCCAGCAATCCTATAGCCTCCTACGAGCAGTACTTC
TRBV28	.	TRBJ2-7	.	CASSQGQYEQYF	TGTGCCAGCAGTCAGGGACAATACGAGCAGTACTTC
TRBV9	.	TRBJ1-1	.	CASSVDPGKNTEAFF	TGTGCCAGCAGCGTAGATCCGGGGAAGAACACTGAAGCTTTCTTT